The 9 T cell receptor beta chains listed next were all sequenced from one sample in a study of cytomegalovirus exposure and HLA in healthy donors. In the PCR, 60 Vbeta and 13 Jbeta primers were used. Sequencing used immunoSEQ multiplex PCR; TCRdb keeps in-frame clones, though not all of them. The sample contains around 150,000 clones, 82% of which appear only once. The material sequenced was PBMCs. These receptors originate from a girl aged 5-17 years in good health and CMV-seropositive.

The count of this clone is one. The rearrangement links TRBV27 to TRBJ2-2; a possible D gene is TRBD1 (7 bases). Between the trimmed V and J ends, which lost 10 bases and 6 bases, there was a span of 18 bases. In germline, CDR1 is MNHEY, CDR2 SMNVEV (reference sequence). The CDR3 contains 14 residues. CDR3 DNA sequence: TGTGCCACCGCGACAGGGTCGGGAGCCGGGGAGCTGTTTTTT. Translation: CATATGSGAGELFF.

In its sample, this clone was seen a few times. For the CDR3, the DNA is TGTGCCAGCAGCTTAACTGGACAATTAGCCAAAAACATTCAGTACTTC. Translation gives CASSLTGQLAKNIQYF. The chain joins TRBV11-3 to TRBJ2-4, with D possibly matching TRBD1 (5 bases). The CDR3 extends over 16 amino acids. Trimming shortened V by 2 bases and J by 0 bases, and 11 bases separated the two germline ends. Germline lookup yields CDR1 SGHNT and CDR2 YENEEA.

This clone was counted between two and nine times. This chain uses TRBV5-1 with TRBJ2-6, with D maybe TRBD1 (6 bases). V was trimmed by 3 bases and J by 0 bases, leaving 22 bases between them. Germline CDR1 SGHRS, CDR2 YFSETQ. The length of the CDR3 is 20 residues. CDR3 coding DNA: TGCGCCAGCAGCTCTCGAAGGGGGAGTTCACAGAGCTCTGGGGCCAACGTCCTGACTTTC. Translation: CASSSRRGSSQSSGANVLTF.

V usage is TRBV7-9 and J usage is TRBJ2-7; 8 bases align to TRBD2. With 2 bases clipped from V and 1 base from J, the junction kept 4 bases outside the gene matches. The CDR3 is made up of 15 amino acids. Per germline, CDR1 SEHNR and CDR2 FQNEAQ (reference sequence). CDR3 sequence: CASSLSAGVSYEQYF. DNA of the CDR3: TGTGCCAGCAGCTTATCAGCGGGGGTTTCCTACGAGCAGTACTTC.

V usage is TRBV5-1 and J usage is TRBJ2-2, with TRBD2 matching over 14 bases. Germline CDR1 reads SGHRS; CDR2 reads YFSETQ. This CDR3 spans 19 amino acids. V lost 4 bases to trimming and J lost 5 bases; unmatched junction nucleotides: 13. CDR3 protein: CASSRGAGTSGSLTGELFF. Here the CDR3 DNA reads TGCGCCAGCAGCCGTGGTGCCGGGACTAGCGGGAGTTTAACCGGGGAGCTGTTTTTT.

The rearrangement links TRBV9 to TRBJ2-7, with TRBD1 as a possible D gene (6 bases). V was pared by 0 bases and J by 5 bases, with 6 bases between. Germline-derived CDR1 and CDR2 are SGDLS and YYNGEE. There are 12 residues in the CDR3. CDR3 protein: CASSVAGDEQYF. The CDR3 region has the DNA TGTGCCAGCAGCGTAGCAGGGGACGAGCAGTACTTC. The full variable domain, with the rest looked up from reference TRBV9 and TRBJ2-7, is DSGVTQTPKHLITATGQRVTLRCSPRSGDLSVYWYQQSLDQGLQFLIQYYNGEERAKGNILERFSAQQFPDLHSELNLSSLELGDSALYFCASSVAGDEQYFGPGTRLTVT.

The CDR3 nucleotides read TGTGCCAGCAGTGACATCAACAGGGACCACCAGCCCCAGCATTTT. Protein sequence: CASSDINRDHQPQHF. This rearrangement joins TRBV6-4 to TRBJ1-5, with D possibly matching TRBD1 (6 bases). Germline V gene sequence: CDR1 MRHNA, CDR2 SNTAGT. This CDR3 comprises 15 residues. With 2 bases removed from V and 7 bases from J, the gap between germline ends came to 15 bases.

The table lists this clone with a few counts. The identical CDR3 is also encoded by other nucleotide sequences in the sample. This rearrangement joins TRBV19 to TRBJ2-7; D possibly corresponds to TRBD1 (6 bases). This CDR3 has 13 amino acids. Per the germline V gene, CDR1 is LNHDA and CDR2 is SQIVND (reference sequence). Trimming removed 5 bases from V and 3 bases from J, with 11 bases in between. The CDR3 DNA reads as TGTGCCAGTAGTCCGCAGGGGAACTACGAGCAGTACTTC. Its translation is CASSPQGNYEQYF.

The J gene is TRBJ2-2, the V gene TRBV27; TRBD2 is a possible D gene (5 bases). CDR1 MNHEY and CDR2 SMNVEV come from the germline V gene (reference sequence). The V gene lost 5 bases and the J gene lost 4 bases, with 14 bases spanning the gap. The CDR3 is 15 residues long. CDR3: CASSPAGGGTGELFF. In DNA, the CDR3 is TGTGCCAGCAGTCCGGCCGGAGGAGGCACCGGGGAGCTGTTTTTT.